This T cell receptor (beta chain) was captured by sequencing in a study of blood T cell repertoires in COVID-19. Across the whole study: Both acute and convalescent COVID-19 samples were obtained from the United States, Italy and Spain. Nucleic acid was either cDNA or gDNA, and it came from T cells, B-cell-depleted T cells, or PBMCs.

The germline V gene has CDR1 SEHNR and CDR2 FQNEAQ (reference sequence). Trimming took off 2 bases at V and 5 bases at J, with 9 bases between the two ends. This CDR3 is built from 13 residues. Authors' processing steps: Reference gene primers were amplified, and this amplification served to estimate nucleated cell counts. Profiled with immunoSEQ multiplex PCR; TCRdb holds only in-frame clones, not every one. V and J calls and clone size come straight from that table; D and trimming were deduced from the DNA. This table holds about 490,000 clones, 70% to 90% found once. The chain employs TRBV7-9 and TRBJ1-1; D call uncertain. This receptor was taken from a human donor in a cohort sampled during active COVID-19. Source material: peripheral blood. The CDR3 loop is CASSLTRGTEAFF. CDR3 bases: TGTGCCAGCAGCTTAACCCGAGGTACTGAAGCTTTCTTT.